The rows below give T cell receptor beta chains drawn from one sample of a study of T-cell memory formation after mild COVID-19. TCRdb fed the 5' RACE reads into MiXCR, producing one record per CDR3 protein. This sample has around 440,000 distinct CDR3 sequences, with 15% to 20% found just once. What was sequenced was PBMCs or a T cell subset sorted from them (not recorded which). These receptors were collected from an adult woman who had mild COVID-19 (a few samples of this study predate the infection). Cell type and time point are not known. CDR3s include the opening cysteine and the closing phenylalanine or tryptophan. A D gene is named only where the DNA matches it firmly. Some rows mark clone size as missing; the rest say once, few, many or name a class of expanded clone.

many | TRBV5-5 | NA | CASSSRNTEAFF
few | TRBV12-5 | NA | CASGVGISSYNEQFF
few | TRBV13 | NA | CASSARQVRTGELFF
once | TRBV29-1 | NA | CSVEGGRSDEAFF
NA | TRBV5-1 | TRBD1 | CASSSSSGQGRYEQYF
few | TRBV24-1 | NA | CATSRGSTDTQYF
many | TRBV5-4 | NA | CASSRGTNEQFF
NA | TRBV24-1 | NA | CATSDVRTRTDTQYF
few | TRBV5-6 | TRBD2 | CASSTGTSGRDTQYF
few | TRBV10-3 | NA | CAIRDTGTANTEAFF
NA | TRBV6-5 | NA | CASSYSQGSNYGYTF
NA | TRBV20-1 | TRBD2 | CSARDPGIAGRETQYF
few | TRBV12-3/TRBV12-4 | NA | CASSLRDTETQYF
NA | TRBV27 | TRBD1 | CASSSILGTAFHYEQYF
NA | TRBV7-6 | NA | CASSSPQFYGYTF
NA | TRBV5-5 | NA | CASSSWDITFLLDEQFF
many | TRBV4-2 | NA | CASSRPSSDEQFF
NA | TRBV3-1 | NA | CASGKGAVQTEAFF
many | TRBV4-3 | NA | CASSQGDGTSSYEQYF
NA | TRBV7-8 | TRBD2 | CASSSRWLAGTDTQYF
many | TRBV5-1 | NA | CASSPSSRAEGEQYF
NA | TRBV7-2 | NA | CASSRSEHNEQFF
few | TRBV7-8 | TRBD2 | CASSLDVAGVYEQYF
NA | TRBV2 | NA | CASSEVPGEQYF
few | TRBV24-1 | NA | CATSDRNRDHEQYF
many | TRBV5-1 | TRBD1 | CASSPTGTGPYEQYF
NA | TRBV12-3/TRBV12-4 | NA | CASSALGNHYEQYF
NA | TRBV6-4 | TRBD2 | CASSETGGAADTQYF
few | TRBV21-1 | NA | CASSSGTGGVTEAFF